This T cell receptor (beta chain) was documented in a study of cytomegalovirus exposure and HLA in healthy donors. Study-level findings and limits: 150 or so TCR beta chains were listed as cytomegalovirus-associated. A prior analysis recorded that most TCR beta V segments were productive about 87% or about 30% of the time. Most sequenced TCRs were rare (though some public TCRs occurred in many donors). V segments that were indistinguishable, TRBV6-2 and TRBV6-3 among them, were omitted from analysis.

The CDR3 is 12 residues long. Germline V lookup: CDR1 LGHNA, CDR2 YNFKEQ. The ends were cut back, 1 base at V and 8 bases at J, with 8 bases in the middle. Concerning this clone: Antigen specificity is unknown.

With 60 Vbeta and 13 Jbeta primers, the PCR was carried out. The data were produced by immunoSEQ multiplex PCR, yet TCRdb's version contains in-frame clones alone and is incomplete. The profile shows 110,000 to 150,000 clones, around 72% of them singletons. The chain uses TRBV4-2 and TRBJ1-2; D perhaps matches TRBD1 (5 bases). The sample taken for sequencing was PBMCs. The source is a man aged 40-49 years in good health and CMV-seronegative. CDR3 protein: CASSQVTGGYTF. CDR3 coding DNA: TGTGCCAGCAGCCAAGTAACAGGCGGCTACACCTTC.